This entry concerns a single T cell receptor beta chain. As yet, its antigen is unknown. CDR1 and CDR2 (germline): MGHRA, YSYEKL. The junction had 13 bases not matched to a gene; V was cut back by 5 bases and J by 4 bases. CDR3 length equals 19 residues. Isolated per sample were at least 6 million PBMCs. The extraction recovered at least 5 micrograms of total RNA per sample. Alongside a J-beta primer mix, a sample-barcoded 5' primer served in a second PCR lasting about 7 to 12 cycles. Sequencing recovered at least 2.5 million CDR3-containing paired-end reads from each sample. From the 5' RACE reads, TCRdb called clonotypes with MiXCR, one entry per CDR3 protein. The sample holds about 640,000 distinct CDR3 sequences, about 53% seen once. These data are taken from a study of blood T cells in healthy people across ages. Whole-study findings and limits: No conclusive comparison of naive versus antigen-experienced cells was possible with unsorted PBMCs.

The sequence was obtained from a man between 60 and 70 years old in good health. Sequences were obtained from blood. The chain uses TRBV4-1 and TRBJ2-2; 13 positions agree with TRBD2. CDR3 amino acids: CASSESILAGGPGTGELFF. In DNA, the CDR3 is TGCGCCAGCAGCGAATCCATACTAGCGGGGGGGCCGGGCACCGGGGAGCTGTTTTTT.